What follows is one T cell receptor beta chain and its context. V lost 7 bases and J 1 base, leaving 7 bases between the germline ends. This CDR3 has 11 amino acids. Germline-derived CDR1 and CDR2 are DFQATT and SNEGSKA (reference sequence). These data come from a study of T-cell reconstitution after alpha-beta-depleted transplantation in children. Preparation of the TCRbeta library used unique molecular identifiers. MiXCR, applied by TCRdb to the PCR reads, yields one record per CDR3 protein. The sample yields 450,000 to 600,000 distinct CDR3 sequences, 32% seen once. The sequence derives from a human donor who donated a stem cell graft to a child with aplastic anemia. The chain uses TRBV20-1 and TRBJ1-2; D call uncertain. The sequenced sample was PBMCs from the stem cell graft donor, obtained from the stem cell graft. CDR3: CSVGLNYGYTF. CDR3 coding DNA: TGCAGTGTGGGTCTTAACTATGGCTACACCTTC.